This T cell receptor beta chain was profiled in a study of blood T cell repertoires in COVID-19. Study-level background: Acute-phase and convalescent COVID-19 samples originated in the United States, Italy and Spain. Sample material is recorded as cDNA or gDNA derived from T cells, B-cell-depleted T cells, or PBMCs.

Original data processing: Cell counts per sample came from amplifying reference gene primers. The assay was immunoSEQ multiplex PCR, and TCRdb's table has in-frame clones only and misses some. From that table come the V and J calls and clone size; the DNA was used to work out D and trimming. This sample has 200,000 to 250,000 clones, with more than 75% found just once. The CDR3 contains 15 residues. Germline V CDR1 and CDR2: MNHEY, SVGEGT. Trimming took 4 bases from V and 3 from J; bases not matched to a gene: 5. Sequenced sample: peripheral blood. The receptor comes from an elderly woman with COVID-19, enrolled during active disease. The V call is TRBV6-2 or TRBV6-3, the J call TRBJ1-5; 8 positions match TRBD1. CDR3 region: CASSSTGVSNQPQHF. In DNA form, the CDR3 reads TGTGCCAGCAGTTCGACAGGGGTGTCCAATCAGCCCCAGCATTTT.